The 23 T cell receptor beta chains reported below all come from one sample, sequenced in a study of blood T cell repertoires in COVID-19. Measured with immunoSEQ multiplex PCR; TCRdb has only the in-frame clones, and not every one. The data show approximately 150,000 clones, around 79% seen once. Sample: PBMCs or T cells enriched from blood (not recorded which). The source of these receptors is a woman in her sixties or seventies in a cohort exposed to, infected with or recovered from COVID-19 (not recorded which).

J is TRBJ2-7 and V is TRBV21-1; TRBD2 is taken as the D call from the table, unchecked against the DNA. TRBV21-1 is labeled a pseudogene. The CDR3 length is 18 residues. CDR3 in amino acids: CASSIRRRETASSYEQYF. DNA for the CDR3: TGTGCCAGCAGCATTCGCAGACGGGAGACAGCCAGCTCCTACGAGCAGTACTTC.

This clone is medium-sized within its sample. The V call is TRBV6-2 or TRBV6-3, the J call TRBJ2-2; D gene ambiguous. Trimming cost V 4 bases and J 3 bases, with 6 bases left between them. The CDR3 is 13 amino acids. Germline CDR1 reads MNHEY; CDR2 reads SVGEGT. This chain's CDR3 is CASSFVDTGELFF. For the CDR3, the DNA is TGTGCCAGCAGTTTCGTTGACACCGGGGAGCTGTTTTTT.

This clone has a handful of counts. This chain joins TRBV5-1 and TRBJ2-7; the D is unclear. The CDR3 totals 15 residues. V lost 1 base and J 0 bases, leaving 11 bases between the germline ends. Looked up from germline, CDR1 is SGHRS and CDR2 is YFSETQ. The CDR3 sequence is CASSLWSGSSYEQYF. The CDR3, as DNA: TGCGCCAGCAGCTTGTGGTCAGGAAGCTCCTACGAGCAGTACTTC.

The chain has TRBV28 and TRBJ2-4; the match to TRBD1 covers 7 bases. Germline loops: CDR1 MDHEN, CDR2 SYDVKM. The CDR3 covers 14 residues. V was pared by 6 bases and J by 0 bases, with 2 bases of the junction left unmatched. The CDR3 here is CASRTGLAKNIQYF. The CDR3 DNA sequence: TGTGCCAGCAGGACAGGGTTAGCCAAAAACATTCAGTACTTC.

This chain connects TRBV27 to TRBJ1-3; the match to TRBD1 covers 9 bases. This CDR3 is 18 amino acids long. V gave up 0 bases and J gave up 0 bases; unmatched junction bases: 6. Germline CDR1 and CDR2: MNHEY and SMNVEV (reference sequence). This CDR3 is CASSLSWTGVYSGNTIYF. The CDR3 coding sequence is TGTGCCAGCAGTTTATCTTGGACAGGGGTTTACTCTGGAAACACCATATATTTT.

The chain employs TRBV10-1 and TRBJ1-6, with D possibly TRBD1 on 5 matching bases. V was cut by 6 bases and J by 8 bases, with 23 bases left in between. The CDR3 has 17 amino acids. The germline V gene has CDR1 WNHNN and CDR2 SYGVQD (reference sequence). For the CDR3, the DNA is TGCGCCAGCAGATTTCGGGGGGTCGGTCCGTCCTATTCACCCCTCCACTTT. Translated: CASRFRGVGPSYSPLHF.

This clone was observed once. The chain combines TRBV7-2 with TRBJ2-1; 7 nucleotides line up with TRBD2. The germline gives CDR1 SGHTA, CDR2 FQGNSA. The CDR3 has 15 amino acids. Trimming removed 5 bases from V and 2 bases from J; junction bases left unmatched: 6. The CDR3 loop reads CASSPAGVTYNEQFF. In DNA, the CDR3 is TGTGCCAGCAGCCCTGCGGGAGTTACCTACAATGAGCAGTTCTTC.

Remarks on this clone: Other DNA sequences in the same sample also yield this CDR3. The CDR3 DNA is TGTGCTAGTGGTCCCCCGGGACAGGGCACAGATACGCAGTATTTT. Its protein product is CASGPPGQGTDTQYF. The chain uses TRBV12-5 and TRBJ2-3, with TRBD1 identical over 8 bases. This CDR3 is 15 amino acids long. Germline V gives CDR1 LGHNT, CDR2 FRNRAP. V shed 5 bases, J shed 1 base, and the junction held 5 bases outside the gene matches.

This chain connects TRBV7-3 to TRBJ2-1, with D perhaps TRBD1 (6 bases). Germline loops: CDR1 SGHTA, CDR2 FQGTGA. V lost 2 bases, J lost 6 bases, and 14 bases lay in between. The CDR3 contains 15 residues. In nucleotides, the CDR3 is TGTGCCAGCAGCTTAGGGGGCGCGCGCACCAATGAGCAGTTCTTC. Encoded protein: CASSLGGARTNEQFF.

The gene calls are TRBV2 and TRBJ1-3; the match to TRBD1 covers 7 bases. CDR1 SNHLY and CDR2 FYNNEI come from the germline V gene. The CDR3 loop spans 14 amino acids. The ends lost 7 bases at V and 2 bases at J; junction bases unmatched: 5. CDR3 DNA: TGTGCCAGCACTCCCAGGGGGACTGGAAACACCATATATTTT. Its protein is CASTPRGTGNTIYF.

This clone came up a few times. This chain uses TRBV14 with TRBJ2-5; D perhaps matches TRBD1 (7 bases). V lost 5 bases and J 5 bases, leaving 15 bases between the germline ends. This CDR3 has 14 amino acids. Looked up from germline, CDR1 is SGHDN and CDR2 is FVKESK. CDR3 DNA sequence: TGTGCCAGCAGCTCCGGCAGGGGGGACGAGACCCAGTACTTC. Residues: CASSSGRGDETQYF.

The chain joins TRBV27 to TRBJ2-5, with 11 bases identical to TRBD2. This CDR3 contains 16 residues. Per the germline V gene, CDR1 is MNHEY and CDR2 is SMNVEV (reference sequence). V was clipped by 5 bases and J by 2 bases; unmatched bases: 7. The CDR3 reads CASSVTSGIGQETQYF. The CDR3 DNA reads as TGTGCCAGCAGTGTGACTAGCGGGATAGGTCAAGAGACCCAGTACTTC.

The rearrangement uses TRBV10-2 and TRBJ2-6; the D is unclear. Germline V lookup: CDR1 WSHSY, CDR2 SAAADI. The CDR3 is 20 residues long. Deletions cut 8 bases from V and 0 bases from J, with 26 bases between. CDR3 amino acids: CASAPSVRDKALSGANVLTF. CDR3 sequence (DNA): TGCGCCAGCGCTCCTTCCGTCCGAGACAAGGCCCTCTCTGGGGCCAACGTCCTGACTTTC.

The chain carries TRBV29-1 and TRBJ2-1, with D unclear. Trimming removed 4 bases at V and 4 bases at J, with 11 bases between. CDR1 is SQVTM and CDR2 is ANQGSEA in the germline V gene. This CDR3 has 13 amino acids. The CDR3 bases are TGCAGCGTTGGGCCTCCAGCGTACAATGAGCAGTTCTTC. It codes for CSVGPPAYNEQFF.

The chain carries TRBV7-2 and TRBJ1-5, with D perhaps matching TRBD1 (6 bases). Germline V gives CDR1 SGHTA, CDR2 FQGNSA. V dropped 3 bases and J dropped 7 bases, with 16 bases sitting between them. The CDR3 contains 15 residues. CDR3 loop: CASSFFTGNEQPQHF. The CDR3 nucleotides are TGTGCCAGCAGCTTTTTTACAGGGAATGAGCAGCCCCAGCATTTT.

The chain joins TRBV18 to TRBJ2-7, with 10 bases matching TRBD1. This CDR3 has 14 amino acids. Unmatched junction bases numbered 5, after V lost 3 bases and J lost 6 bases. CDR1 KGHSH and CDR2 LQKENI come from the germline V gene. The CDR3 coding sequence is TGTGCCAGCTCACCTTGGACAGGGGGGGCCGAGCAGTACTTC. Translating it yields CASSPWTGGAEQYF.

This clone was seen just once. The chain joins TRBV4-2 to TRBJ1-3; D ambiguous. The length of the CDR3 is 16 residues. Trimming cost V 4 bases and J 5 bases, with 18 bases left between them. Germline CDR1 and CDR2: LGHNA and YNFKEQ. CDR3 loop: CASSLRGRTSRNTIYF. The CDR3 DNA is TGTGCCAGCAGCCTGCGAGGCCGTACGTCCCGAAACACCATATATTTT.

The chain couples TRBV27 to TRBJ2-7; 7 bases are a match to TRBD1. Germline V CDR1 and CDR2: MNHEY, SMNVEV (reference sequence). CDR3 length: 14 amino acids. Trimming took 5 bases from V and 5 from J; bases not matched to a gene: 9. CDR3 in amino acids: CASSPVRGFNEQYF. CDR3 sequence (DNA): TGTGCCAGCAGTCCCGTCAGGGGGTTTAACGAGCAGTACTTC.

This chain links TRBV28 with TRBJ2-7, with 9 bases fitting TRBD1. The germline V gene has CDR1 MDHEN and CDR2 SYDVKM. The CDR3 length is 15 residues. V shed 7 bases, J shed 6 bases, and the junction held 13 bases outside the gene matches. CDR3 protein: CASTIGGTGRPEQYF. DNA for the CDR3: TGTGCCAGCACCATAGGAGGGACAGGGAGGCCCGAGCAGTACTTC.

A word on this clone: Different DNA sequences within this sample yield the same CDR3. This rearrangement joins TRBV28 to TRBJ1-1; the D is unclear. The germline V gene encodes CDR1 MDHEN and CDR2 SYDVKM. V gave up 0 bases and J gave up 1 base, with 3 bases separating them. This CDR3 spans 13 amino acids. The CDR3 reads CASSLWANTEAFF. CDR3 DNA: TGTGCCAGCAGTTTATGGGCGAACACTGAAGCTTTCTTT.

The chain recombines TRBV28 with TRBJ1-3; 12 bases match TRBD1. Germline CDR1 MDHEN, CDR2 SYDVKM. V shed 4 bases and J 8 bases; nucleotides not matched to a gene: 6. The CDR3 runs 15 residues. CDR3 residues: CASSSPGQGADTIYF. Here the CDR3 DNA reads TGTGCCAGCAGTTCCCCGGGACAGGGGGCGGACACCATATATTTT.

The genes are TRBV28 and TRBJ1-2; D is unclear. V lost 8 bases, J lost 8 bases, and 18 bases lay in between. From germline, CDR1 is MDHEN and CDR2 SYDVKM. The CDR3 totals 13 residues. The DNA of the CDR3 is TGTGCCAGCGCTAACCAAGGGTCGGGAGGCTACACCTTC. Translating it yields CASANQGSGGYTF.

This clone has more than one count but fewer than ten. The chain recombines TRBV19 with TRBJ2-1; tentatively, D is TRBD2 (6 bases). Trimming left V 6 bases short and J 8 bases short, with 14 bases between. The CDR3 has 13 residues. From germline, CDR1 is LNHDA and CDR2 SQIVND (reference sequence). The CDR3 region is CASSVGSGYEQFF. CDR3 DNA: TGTGCCAGTAGCGTCGGGAGTGGGTATGAGCAGTTCTTC.